Detailed here is one T cell receptor beta chain. The CDR3 totals 16 residues. Per germline, CDR1 LGHNA and CDR2 YSLEER. With 4 bases clipped from V and 2 bases from J, the junction kept 6 bases outside the gene matches. This entry is derived from a study of blood T cell repertoires in COVID-19. As for the study in general: COVID-19 samples, acute and convalescent, were from the United States, Italy and Spain. In each case, the material was cDNA or gDNA derived from T cells, B-cell-depleted T cells, or PBMCs.

Original data processing: Quantification of nucleated cells was approximated via reference gene primer amplification. Sequencing used immunoSEQ multiplex PCR; TCRdb keeps in-frame clones, though not all of them. The DNA was the basis for D and trimming; V, J and clone size are from that table. The sample consists of about 84,000 clones, about 80% of them appearing once. The chain joins TRBV4-3 to TRBJ1-3, with 9 bases identical to TRBD1. This receptor was obtained from a man aged 45-60 years with active or convalescent COVID-19. The sequenced sample was peripheral blood. CDR3 in amino acids: CASSRGTGRAGNTIYF. In nucleotides, the CDR3 is TGCGCCAGCAGCCGCGGGACAGGGAGGGCTGGAAACACCATATATTTT.